The T cell receptor beta chain under discussion was sequenced for a study of response to subunit inactivated influenza vaccine. There are 16 residues in the CDR3. V lost 7 bases to trimming and J lost 5 bases; unmatched junction nucleotides: 13. Germline-derived CDR1 and CDR2 are SNHLY and FYNNEI. This clonotype was seen a few times. Its antigen is as yet unknown. Regarding the study as a whole: Every seasonal influenza vaccination brings in few new T cells, the authors suggested.

TCRdb itself ran the RT-PCR reads through MiXCR, one entry per CDR3 protein. Among hundreds of thousands of distinct CDR3 sequences, 15% to 18% were seen once, and the ten largest hold around a tenth. This TCR came from a man aged 50 or older who received an inactivated influenza vaccine. V usage is TRBV2 and J usage is TRBJ2-7, with TRBD2 matching over 11 bases. The specimen comprised PBMCs from blood, sampled less than 13 days after vaccination. The CDR3 nucleotides are TGTGCCAGCATTAGCAGAGGGGGACTAGCGGTAGACGAGCAGTACTTC. Translated: CASISRGGLAVDEQYF.